This record looks at one TCR beta chain sequence and its context. Its antigen remains unknown. This sample stems from a study of spatial heterogeneity in lung cancer. Whole-study context: Untreated early-stage non-small cell lung cancer patients, approximately 76 in total, were the donors. Taken at a median of approximately 23 months after resection, follow-up PBMC samples underwent sequencing when available.

Study observations and caveats: Circulating ubiquitous expanded tumor TCRs were observed more frequently at resection than at follow-up.

Described time point: blood at routine non-recurrence follow-up after resection. No cell sorting; template was whole RNA from tumor, lung tissue or PBMC. TCRdb recomputed calls from the 5' RACE reads with MiXCR, one row per CDR3 protein. The data show some 120,000 distinct CDR3 sequences, 9.5% to 15% seen once. This CDR3 is built from 12 residues. The germline V and J ends were trimmed by 4 bases and 7 bases, with 11 bases remaining between them. The germline gives CDR1 GTSNPN, CDR2 SVGIG (reference sequence). The clonotype was recovered from a male donor with early-stage non-small cell lung cancer. The sequenced sample was PBMCs, obtained at follow-up. The rearrangement uses TRBV30 and TRBJ1-5; no clear D gene. CDR3 region: CAWKGLGQPQHF. In DNA form, the CDR3 reads TGTGCCTGGAAGGGTCTGGGGCAGCCCCAGCATTTT.